The source of this T cell receptor beta chain is a study of CD8+ T cells in alopecia areata. V gave up 5 bases and J gave up 3 bases, with 12 bases separating them. CDR3 length: 14 residues. CDR1 LGHNT and CDR2 FRNRAP come from the germline V gene. This clone came up a few times. Its antigen is not known. Sequencing templates came from extracted RNA that was reverse transcribed into cDNA. Sequenced by immunoSEQ multiplex PCR; TCRdb stores in-frame clones only, minus some. Here the sample spans fewer than 350,000 clones, 55% to 70% being singletons. Treatment indicated: oral pan-JAK inhibitor, 5-10 mg twice daily. Study-level points and caveats: While tofacitinib was given, many expanded lesional clones persisted in scalp and blood.

The starting material was CD4+ T cells sorted from blood, obtained at week 24, from a patient treated with tofacitinib. This TCR was sampled from a human donor with alopecia areata. This sequence joins TRBV12-5 and TRBJ2-3; D may match TRBD1 or TRBD2 (5 bases each). The CDR3 DNA follows: TGTGCTAGTGGTCGGGACCTGGGGACAGATACGCAGTATTTT. This codes for CASGRDLGTDTQYF.